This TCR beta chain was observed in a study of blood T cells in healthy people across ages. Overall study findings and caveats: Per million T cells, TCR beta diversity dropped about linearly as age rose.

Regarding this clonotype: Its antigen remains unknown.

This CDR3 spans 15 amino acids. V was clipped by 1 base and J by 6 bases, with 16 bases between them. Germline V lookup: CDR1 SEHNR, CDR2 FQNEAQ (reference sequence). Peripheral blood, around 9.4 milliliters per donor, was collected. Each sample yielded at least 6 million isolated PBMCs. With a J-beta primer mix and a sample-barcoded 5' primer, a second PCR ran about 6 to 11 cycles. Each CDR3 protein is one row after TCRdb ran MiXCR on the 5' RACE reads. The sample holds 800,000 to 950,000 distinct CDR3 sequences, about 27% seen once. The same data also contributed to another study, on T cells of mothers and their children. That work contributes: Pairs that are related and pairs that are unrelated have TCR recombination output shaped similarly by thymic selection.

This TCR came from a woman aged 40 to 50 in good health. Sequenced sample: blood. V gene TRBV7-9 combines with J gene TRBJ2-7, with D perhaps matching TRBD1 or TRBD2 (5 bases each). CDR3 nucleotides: TGTGCCAGCAGCTTAGTATCCGGGACGGTCCGCGAGCAGTACTTC. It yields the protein CASSLVSGTVREQYF.